In its sample, the clone carrying this T cell receptor beta chain was seen a few times. The same CDR3 also results from other DNA sequences found in this sample. This sample is drawn from a study of cytomegalovirus exposure and HLA in healthy donors. The CDR3 runs 17 residues. With 0 bases removed from V and 3 bases from J, the gap between germline ends came to 14 bases. Germline loops: CDR1 SGHTA, CDR2 FQGNSA. The PCR ran on 60 Vbeta and 13 Jbeta primers. Here immunoSEQ multiplex PCR was the method, and the copy in TCRdb shows in-frame clones only, minus some. The data contain over 55,000 clones, about four fifths of them seen just once; the ten biggest clones take up about 1.5%.

The specimen sequenced was PBMCs. This receptor was taken from a man between 40 and 49 years old in good health and CMV-seronegative. The chain combines TRBV7-2 with TRBJ2-2, with D possibly being TRBD1 (6 bases). CDR3 coding DNA: TGTGCCAGCAGCTTAGCTGGGCAGGGGCAGTACACCGGGGAGCTGTTTTTT. This gives the protein CASSLAGQGQYTGELFF.